Listed below are T cell receptor beta chains from one sample, sequenced in a study of shared T cell receptors in the human thymus. Profiling relied on immunoSEQ multiplex PCR, and the TCRdb table lists in-frame clones only, not all of them. The table has hundreds of thousands of clones, around 87% seen once. Another study also made use of these data, one on human thymus T cells.

The specimen sequenced was thymocytes. The receptors shown here come from a boy under two years old with a congenital heart defect. Both conserved end residues are part of each CDR3. The D gene is left open where the match is weak. The listing skips clone size in some rows; elsewhere it reads once, few, many or a size class.

clone_size | j_call | d_call | v_call | cdr3_aa | cdr3_nt
few | TRBJ2-5 | - | TRBV11-3 | CASSSDSRETQYF | TGTGCCAGCAGCTCGGACTCGAGGGAGACCCAGTACTTC
- | TRBJ2-2 | - | TRBV11-3 | CASSSYPEGPGELFF | TGTGCCAGCAGCTCTTATCCGGAGGGCCCCGGGGAGCTGTTTTTT
- | TRBJ1-4 | - | TRBV5-6 | CASSPTIASPGTKREKLFF | TGTGCCAGCAGCCCGACGATCGCAAGCCCCGGGACAAAAAGGGAAAAACTGTTTTTT
- | TRBJ2-7 | TRBD1 | TRBV27 | CASRRQGINEQYF | TGTGCCAGCAGACGACAGGGAATCAACGAGCAGTACTTC
- | TRBJ2-7 | - | TRBV6-6 | CASSYSGRSSYEQYF | TGTGCCAGCAGTTACTCGGGGAGGAGCTCCTACGAGCAGTACTTC
- | TRBJ1-6 | - | TRBV9 | CASSPRQTSSYNSPLHF | TGTGCCAGCAGCCCCCGACAGACCAGCTCCTATAATTCACCCCTCCACTTT
- | TRBJ1-1 | TRBD1 | TRBV14 | CASSQEPTHRGGSRDTEAFF | TGTGCCAGCAGCCAAGAGCCCACTCACAGGGGAGGCTCAAGAGACACTGAAGCTTTCTTT
- | TRBJ1-2 | TRBD1 | TRBV6-5 | CASSRGWDPRGYTF | TGTGCCAGCAGCAGGGGGTGGGACCCGCGGGGCTACACCTTC
- | TRBJ2-3 | - | TRBV25-1 | CASSEYGITDTQYF | TGTGCCAGCAGTGAATATGGCATCACAGATACGCAGTATTTT
- | TRBJ2-3 | TRBD2 | TRBV7-9 | CASSLAPVAGGQADTQYF | TGTGCCAGCAGCTTAGCTCCTGTAGCGGGGGGGCAGGCAGATACGCAGTATTTT
- | TRBJ2-7 | - | TRBV5-1 | CASSLAAGFAYEQYF | TGCGCCAGCAGCTTGGCGGCAGGGTTCGCCTACGAGCAGTACTTC
once | TRBJ2-7 | TRBD2 | TRBV5-1 | CASSWGLAGGPLEQYF | TGCGCCAGCAGCTGGGGACTAGCGGGGGGGCCCCTCGAGCAGTACTTC
- | TRBJ2-1 | TRBD2 | TRBV7-3 | CASSTGLAGRNEQFF | TGTGCCAGCAGCACCGGACTAGCGGGGAGAAATGAGCAGTTCTTC